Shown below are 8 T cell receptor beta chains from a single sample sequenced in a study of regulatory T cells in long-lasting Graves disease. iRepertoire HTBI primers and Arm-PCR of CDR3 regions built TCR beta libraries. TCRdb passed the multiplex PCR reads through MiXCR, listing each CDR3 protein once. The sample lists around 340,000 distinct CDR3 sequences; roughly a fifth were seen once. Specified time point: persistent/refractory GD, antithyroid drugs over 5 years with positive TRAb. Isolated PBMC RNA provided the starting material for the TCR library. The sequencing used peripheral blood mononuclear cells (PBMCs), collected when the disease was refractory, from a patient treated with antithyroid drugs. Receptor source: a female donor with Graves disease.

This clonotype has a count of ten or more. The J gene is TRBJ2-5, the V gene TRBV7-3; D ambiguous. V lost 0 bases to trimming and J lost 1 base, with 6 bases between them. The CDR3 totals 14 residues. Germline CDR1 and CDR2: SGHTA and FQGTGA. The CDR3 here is CASSLTGLQETQYF. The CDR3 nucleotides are TGTGCCAGCAGCTTAACGGGCCTCCAAGAGACCCAGTACTTC.

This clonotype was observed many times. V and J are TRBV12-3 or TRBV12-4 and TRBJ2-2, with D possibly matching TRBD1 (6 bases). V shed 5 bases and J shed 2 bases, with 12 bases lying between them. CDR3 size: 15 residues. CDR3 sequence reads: CASSMRQANTGELFF. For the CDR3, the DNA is TGTGCCAGCAGTATGAGACAGGCCAACACCGGGGAGCTGTTTTTT.

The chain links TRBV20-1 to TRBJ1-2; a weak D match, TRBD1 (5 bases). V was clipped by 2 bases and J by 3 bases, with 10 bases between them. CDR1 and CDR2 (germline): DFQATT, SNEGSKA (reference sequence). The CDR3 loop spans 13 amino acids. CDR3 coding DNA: TGCAGTGCTAGACAGGGTCTTGACTATGGCTACACCTTC. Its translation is CSARQGLDYGYTF.

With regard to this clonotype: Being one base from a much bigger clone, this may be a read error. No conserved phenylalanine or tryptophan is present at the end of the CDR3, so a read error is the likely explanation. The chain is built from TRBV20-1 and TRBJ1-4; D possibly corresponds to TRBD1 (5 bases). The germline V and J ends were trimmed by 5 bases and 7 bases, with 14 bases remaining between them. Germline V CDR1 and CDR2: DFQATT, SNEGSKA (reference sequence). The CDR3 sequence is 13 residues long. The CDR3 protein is CSAPRGVPEKLFL. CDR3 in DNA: TGCAGTGCTCCCCGGGGGGTGCCTGAAAAACTGTTTCTT.

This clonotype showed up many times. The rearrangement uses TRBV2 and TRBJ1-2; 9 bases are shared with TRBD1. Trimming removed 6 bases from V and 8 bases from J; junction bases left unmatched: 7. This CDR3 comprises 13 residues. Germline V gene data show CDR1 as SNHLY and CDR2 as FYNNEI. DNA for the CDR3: TGTGCCAGCAGCGCGGGACAGGGACGGGGCTACACCTTC. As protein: CASSAGQGRGYTF. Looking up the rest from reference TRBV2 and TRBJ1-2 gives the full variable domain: EPEVTQTPSHQVTQMGQEVILRCVPISNHLYFYWYRQILGQKVEFLVSFYNNEISEKSEIFDDQFSVERPDGSNFTLKIRSTKLEDSAMYFCASSAGQGRGYTFGSGTRLTVV.

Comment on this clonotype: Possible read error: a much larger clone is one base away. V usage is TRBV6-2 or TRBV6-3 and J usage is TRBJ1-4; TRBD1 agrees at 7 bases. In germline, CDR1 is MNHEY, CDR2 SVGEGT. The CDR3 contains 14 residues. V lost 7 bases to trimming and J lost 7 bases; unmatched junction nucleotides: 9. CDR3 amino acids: CASKTQGRAEKLFF. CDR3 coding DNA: TGTGCCAGCAAGACACAGGGGCGGGCTGAAAAACTGTTTTTT.

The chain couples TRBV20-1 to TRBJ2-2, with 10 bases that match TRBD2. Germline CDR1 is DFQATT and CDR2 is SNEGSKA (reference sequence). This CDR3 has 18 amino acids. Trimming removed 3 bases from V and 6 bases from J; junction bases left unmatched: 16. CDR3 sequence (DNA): TGCAGTGCTAGCGGGGGTATTGGGCTAGCGGGAGACGCCGGGGAGCTGTTTTTT. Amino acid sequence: CSASGGIGLAGDAGELFF.

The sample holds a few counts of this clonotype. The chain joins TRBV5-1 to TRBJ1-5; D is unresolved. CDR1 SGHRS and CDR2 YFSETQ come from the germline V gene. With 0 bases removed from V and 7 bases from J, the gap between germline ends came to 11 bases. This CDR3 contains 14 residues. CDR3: CASSLGFGGQPQHF. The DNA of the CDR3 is TGCGCCAGCAGCTTGGGGTTCGGAGGACAGCCCCAGCATTTT. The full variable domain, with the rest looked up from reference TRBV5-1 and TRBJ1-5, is KAGVTQTPRYLIKTRGQQVTLSCSPISGHRSVSWYQQTPGQGLQFLFEYFSETQRNKGNFPGRFSGRQFSNSRSEMNVSTLELGDSALYLCASSLGFGGQPQHFGDGTRLSIL.